The 10 T cell receptor beta chains given below trace back to one sample, sequenced in a study of blood T cell repertoires in COVID-19. Clones were read by immunoSEQ multiplex PCR, and TCRdb kept only the in-frame ones, dropping some. The sample shows under 100,000 clones, about nine tenths of them seen only once. The sequenced material came from peripheral blood. Receptors originate from a man aged 55-75 years with COVID-19, enrolled during active disease.

The table lists this clone with a count of one. The rearrangement joins TRBV12-3 or TRBV12-4 to TRBJ2-7; D is perhaps TRBD1 (5 bases). The CDR3 extends over 13 amino acids. V lost 6 bases, J lost 6 bases, and 15 bases lay in between. The CDR3 nucleotides read TGTGCCAGCAGGAGTACAGGCTCGGGCGAGCAGTACTTC. The encoded protein is CASRSTGSGEQYF.

The CDR3 is CASSLARDSFNNEQFF. As DNA, the CDR3 is TGTGCCAGCAGCCTTGCCCGGGACAGCTTTAACAATGAGCAGTTCTTC. The chain recombines TRBV5-8 with TRBJ2-1, with TRBD1 identical over 7 bases. The V gene's germline CDR1 is SGHTS and CDR2 YDEGEE. The V gene end was trimmed by 4 bases and the J gene end by 5 bases; junction bases not matched to a gene: 12. The CDR3 loop spans 16 amino acids.

V and J are TRBV6-1 and TRBJ1-1; D not certain. Deletions cut 3 bases from V and 0 bases from J, with 8 bases between. The CDR3 length is 14 residues. The germline V gene encodes CDR1 MNHNS and CDR2 SASEGT. The CDR3 reads CASSDRTMNTEAFF. The CDR3, as DNA: TGTGCCAGCAGTGACAGGACTATGAACACTGAAGCTTTCTTT.

The rearrangement joins TRBV2 to TRBJ2-1; possibly TRBD2 for D (6 bases). The CDR3 spans 16 residues. V lost 6 bases, J lost 0 bases, and 15 bases lay in between. The germline V gene encodes CDR1 SNHLY and CDR2 FYNNEI. The CDR3 loop is CASRLRRESSYNEQFF. The CDR3 nucleotides are TGTGCCAGCAGATTAAGACGGGAGAGCTCCTACAATGAGCAGTTCTTC.

The chain joins TRBV9 to TRBJ2-1; D not certain. V lost 4 bases and J 5 bases, leaving 10 bases between the germline ends. CDR1 SGDLS and CDR2 YYNGEE come from the germline V gene. The CDR3 totals 13 residues. CDR3 amino acids: CASSLEPNNEQFF. DNA of the CDR3: TGTGCCAGCAGCCTAGAGCCTAACAATGAGCAGTTCTTC.

To note about this clone: Different DNA sequences within this sample yield the same CDR3. The J gene is TRBJ2-7, the V gene TRBV11-3; possible D gene TRBD2, 6 bases. Deletions cut 1 base from V and 2 bases from J, with 9 bases between. The CDR3 extends over 14 amino acids. Germline V gene data show CDR1 as SGHNT and CDR2 as YENEEA. CDR3 DNA: TGTGCCAGCAGCTTAGGCGGAGGGGCCTACGAGCAGTACTTC. It codes for CASSLGGGAYEQYF. Based on the CDR3 plus reference TRBV11-3 and TRBJ2-7, the full variable domain is EAGVVQSPRYKIIEKKQPVAFWCNPISGHNTLYWYLQNLGQGPELLIRYENEEAVDDSQLPKDRFSAERLKGVDSTLKIQPAELGDSAVYLCASSLGGGAYEQYFGPGTRLTVT.

The rearrangement links TRBV7-6 to TRBJ2-1, with 7 bases identical to TRBD1. Unmatched junction bases numbered 5, after V lost 1 base and J lost 5 bases. This CDR3 comprises 15 residues. The V gene's germline CDR1 is SGHVS and CDR2 FNYEAQ. The CDR3 coding sequence is TGTGCCAGCAGCTTAGGACAGGGAACCCACAATGAGCAGTTCTTC. Translation gives CASSLGQGTHNEQFF.

The rearrangement joins TRBV4-2 to TRBJ1-1; D is unclear. Trimming removed 0 bases at V and 2 bases at J, with 7 bases between. Germline-derived CDR1 and CDR2 are LGHNA and YNFKEQ. CDR3 size: 14 residues. The CDR3 region is CASSQDGRNTEAFF. The CDR3 bases are TGTGCCAGCAGCCAAGACGGGAGAAACACTGAAGCTTTCTTT.

This clone is a singleton in its sample. This sequence joins TRBV6-6 and TRBJ1-3; unclear D gene. Germline V gene data show CDR1 as MNHNY and CDR2 as SVGAGI (reference sequence). The V end was cut by 6 bases, the J end by 9 bases, with 12 bases between. The CDR3 has 12 residues. CDR3 DNA: TGTGCCAGCAGGCAAGAGGGCGTCACCATATATTTT. Protein: CASRQEGVTIYF.

The chain recombines TRBV15 with TRBJ1-3; D ambiguous. CDR3 length: 15 residues. The germline V gene has CDR1 LNHNV and CDR2 YYDKDF (reference sequence). Trimming shortened V by 0 bases and J by 8 bases, and 14 bases separated the two germline ends. The CDR3: CATSRDTEGGDTIYF. As DNA, the CDR3 is TGTGCCACCAGCAGAGATACAGAGGGAGGAGACACCATATATTTT.